Sequencing of this T cell receptor (beta chain) was carried out in a study of vaccination effects on CD4 cells after COVID-19. Study-wide background: Post-vaccine sampling occurred a median 72 days after the second dose. General study points: Few convalescent patients, and no early post-infection timepoints, were available to the study.

About this clone: The target antigen is unknown.

CD4+ T cells were isolated after roughly nine days of culture. Participants completed two doses of the BNT162b2 or mRNA-1273 vaccine. All vaccine recipients tested negative for nucleocapsid antibodies and had never contracted SARS-CoV-2 infection. V was clipped by 2 bases and J by 10 bases, with 15 bases between them. Per the germline V gene, CDR1 is MNHEY and CDR2 is SVGAGI. This CDR3 is 15 amino acids long. TCRdb's copy holds only in-frame clones and misses some; the assay was immunoSEQ multiplex PCR. Of about 73,000 clones listed, less than 75% are singletons. The sample was CD4+ T cells from PBMCs cultured without peptide, taken after COVID-19 vaccination. This TCR was sampled from a human donor who received a COVID-19 vaccine. This sequence joins TRBV6-5 and TRBJ1-6; D may be TRBD1 (5 bases). DNA for the CDR3: TGTGCCAGCAGTTACCCCCCAGGGAGCGGGTCACCCCTCCACTTT. Residues: CASSYPPGSGSPLHF.